Sequencing of this TCR beta chain was carried out in a study of cytomegalovirus exposure and HLA in healthy donors. The germline CDR1 and CDR2 sequences are SEHNR and FQNEAQ (reference sequence). The length of the CDR3 is 15 residues. V dropped 4 bases and J dropped 14; count of bases not matched to a gene: 11. About this clone: Its antigen is currently unknown.

Primers for the PCR totalled 60 Vbeta and 13 Jbeta. TCRdb keeps only in-frame clones here, not all; method: immunoSEQ multiplex PCR. This sample has 110,000 or so clones, with roughly 80% found just once. Regarding the study as a whole: Most of the CMV-associated TCR beta chains (in a later analysis) appeared to be HLA-restricted. In a later analysis, TCR beta V- and J-gene trimming showed a link to a missense DCLRE1C variant.

This chain connects TRBV7-9 to TRBJ2-1; 13 nucleotides line up with TRBD2. The TCR originated in a female donor in good health and CMV-seronegative. The sample taken for sequencing was PBMCs. The CDR3: CASSYGLAGAQLKFF. CDR3 DNA sequence: TGTGCCAGCAGCTACGGACTAGCGGGGGCCCAATTAAAGTTCTTC.